This is a list of T cell receptor beta chains from one sample in a study of molecular identifiers for immune sequencing clone quantification. TCRdb fed the PCR reads into MiXCR, producing one record per CDR3 protein. The table lists some 320,000 distinct CDR3 sequences, over 20% of them singletons. The material sequenced was naive CD8+ T cells from blood, with Jurkat cell RNA spiked in. These receptors were taken from a human donor in good health. Some libraries in this study had Jurkat cell RNA spiked in. CDR3s include the opening cysteine and the closing phenylalanine or tryptophan. D genes are given only for firm matches. Size is omitted from some rows. Given values are once, few, many or a class for expanded clones.

D gene,J gene,clone size,V gene,CDR3 DNA,CDR3 protein
-,TRBJ1-3,few,TRBV7-8,TGTGCCAGCAGCTTAATTGCGAAACGCTCTGGAAACACCATATATTTT,CASSLIAKRSGNTIYF
-,TRBJ2-6,-,TRBV19,TGTGCCAGTAGTTGGACCCCCTCTGGGGCCAACGTCCTGACTTTC,CASSWTPSGANVLTF
-,TRBJ2-2,-,TRBV5-6,TGTGCCAGCAGCTTAGATTTCCACGGGCTGAACACCGGGGAGCTGTTTTTT,CASSLDFHGLNTGELFF
TRBD1,TRBJ2-7,-,TRBV18,TGTGCCAGCTCACCGAGGACAGGGGGAAGCTACGAGCAGTACTTC,CASSPRTGGSYEQYF
-,TRBJ1-1,many,TRBV5-4,TGTGCCAGCAGCTTGGCCAGGACCGAAGCTTTCTTT,CASSLARTEAFF
-,TRBJ2-6,-,TRBV12-3/TRBV12-4,TGTGCCAGCAGTCATGAGGGACCCCTCTTCCTGACTTTC,CASSHEGPLFLTF
-,TRBJ1-5,-,TRBV6-5,TGTGCCAGCAGTATGCGACAGGCCTACACAGATACGCAGCATTTT,CASSMRQAYTDTQHF
TRBD1,TRBJ2-1,-,TRBV29-1,TGCAGCGTCACAGACAGGGGACCCTGCAATGAGCAGTTCTTC,CSVTDRGPCNEQFF
-,TRBJ2-7,many,TRBV5-4,TGTGCCAGCAGCTTCGGGGCCCACTACGAGCAGTACTTC,CASSFGAHYEQYF
-,TRBJ2-3,many,TRBV12-3/TRBV12-4,TGTGCCAGCACCCCCGACAGTCTCACAGATACGCAGTATTTT,CASTPDSLTDTQYF